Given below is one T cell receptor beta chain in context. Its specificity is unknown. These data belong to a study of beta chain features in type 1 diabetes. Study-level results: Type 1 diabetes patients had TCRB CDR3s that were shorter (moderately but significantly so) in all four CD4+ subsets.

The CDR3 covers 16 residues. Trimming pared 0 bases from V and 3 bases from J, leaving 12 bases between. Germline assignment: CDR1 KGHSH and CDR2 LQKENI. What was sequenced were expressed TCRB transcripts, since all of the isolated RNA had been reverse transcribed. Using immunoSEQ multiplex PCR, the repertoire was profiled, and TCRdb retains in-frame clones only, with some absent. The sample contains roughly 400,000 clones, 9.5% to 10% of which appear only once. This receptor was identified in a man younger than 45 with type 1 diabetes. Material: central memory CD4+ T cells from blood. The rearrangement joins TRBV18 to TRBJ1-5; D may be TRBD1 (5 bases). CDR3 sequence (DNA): TGTGCCAGCTCACCACCGTACAGGACGCCCAATCAGCCCCAGCATTTT. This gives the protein CASSPPYRTPNQPQHF.